These T cell receptor beta chains were read from a single sample in a study of response to subunit inactivated influenza vaccine. MiXCR, applied by TCRdb to the RT-PCR reads, yields one record per CDR3 protein. The repertoire holds around 250,000 distinct CDR3 sequences, with more than 10% as singletons. The input for sequencing was non-naive T cells sorted from PBMCs, taken approximately 15 days before vaccination. The receptors shown here come from a man aged 50-60 years who received an inactivated influenza vaccine. The CDR3 runs from the conserved cysteine through the conserved F or W. A D gene is named only where the DNA matches it firmly.

d_gene	v_gene	j_gene	CDR3aa
TRBD1	TRBV7-9	TRBJ1-6	CASGTDDTLHF
.	TRBV28	TRBJ1-1	CASSSHGGESTEAFF
TRBD2	TRBV20-1	TRBJ2-3	CSAPGLAGGPLNTDTQYF
.	TRBV28	TRBJ1-6	CASSPSYNSPLHF
.	TRBV24-1	TRBJ1-2	CAVGGAHGYTF
.	TRBV28	TRBJ2-1	CASSEQGRLFNEQFF
TRBD1	TRBV20-1	TRBJ2-1	CSARDGGTGNNEQFF
TRBD2	TRBV11-2	TRBJ2-7	CASSAISGSEYEQYF
.	TRBV6-5	TRBJ2-1	CASRFGLSSYNEQFF
.	TRBV10-2	TRBJ1-6	CASSESHSPLHF
.	TRBV7-2	TRBJ2-7	CASSPRRTLNHYEQYF
.	TRBV24-1	TRBJ2-5	CATSRGDQETQYF
.	TRBV13	TRBJ2-7	CASSPGGDEQYF
TRBD1	TRBV7-9	TRBJ1-2	CASSRDRAGYTF
.	TRBV12-3/TRBV12-4	TRBJ1-6	CASSLGGPVNNSPLHF
.	TRBV12-3/TRBV12-4	TRBJ1-2	CASSRQYGYTF
TRBD1	TRBV5-1	TRBJ1-4	CASSQDVDRGAEKLFF
TRBD1	TRBV12-3/TRBV12-4	TRBJ2-3	CASSQDGQGPTDTQYF
TRBD1	TRBV4-3	TRBJ1-5	CASSPQTGTGYNSNQPQHF
.	TRBV10-3	TRBJ1-2	CAISEYGGAVGYTF
.	TRBV5-6	TRBJ2-7	CASSLTGTIYEQYF